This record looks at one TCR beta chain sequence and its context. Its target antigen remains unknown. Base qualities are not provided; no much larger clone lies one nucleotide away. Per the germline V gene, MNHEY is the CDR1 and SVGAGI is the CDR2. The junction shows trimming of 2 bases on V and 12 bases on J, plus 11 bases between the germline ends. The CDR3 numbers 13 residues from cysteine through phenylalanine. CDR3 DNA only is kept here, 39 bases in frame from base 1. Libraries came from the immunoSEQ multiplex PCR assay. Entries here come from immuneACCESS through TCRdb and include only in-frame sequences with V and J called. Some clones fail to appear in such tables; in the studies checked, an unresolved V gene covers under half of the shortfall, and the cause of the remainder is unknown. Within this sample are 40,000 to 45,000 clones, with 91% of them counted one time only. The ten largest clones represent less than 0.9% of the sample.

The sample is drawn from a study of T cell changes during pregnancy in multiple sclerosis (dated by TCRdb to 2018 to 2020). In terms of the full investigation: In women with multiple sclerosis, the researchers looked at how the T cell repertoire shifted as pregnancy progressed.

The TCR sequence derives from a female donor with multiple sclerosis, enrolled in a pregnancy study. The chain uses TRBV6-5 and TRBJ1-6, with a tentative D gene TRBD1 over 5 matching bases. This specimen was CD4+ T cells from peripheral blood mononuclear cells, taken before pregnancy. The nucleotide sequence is TGTGCCAGCAGTTACGGGGGGGGTGGACCCCTCCACTTT. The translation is CASSYGGGGPLHF.